This T cell receptor (beta chain) was identified in a study of blood T cell repertoires in COVID-19. Overall study: Researchers got acute and convalescent COVID-19 samples from the United States, Italy and Spain. Nucleic acid was either cDNA or gDNA, and it came from T cells, B-cell-depleted T cells, or PBMCs.

Original processing notes: How many nucleated cells were present was estimated from reference gene primer amplification. Clones were sequenced by immunoSEQ multiplex PCR, and TCRdb holds only the in-frame ones, with some missing. V and J calls plus clone size are reproduced from that table; the DNA served to infer D and trimming. Among around 110,000 clones listed, 84% were seen once. CDR1 MNHNY and CDR2 SVGAGI come from the germline V gene (reference sequence). The V end lost 2 bases, the J end lost 8 bases, and 12 bases lay between the germline ends. This CDR3 is 14 amino acids long. This chain uses TRBV6-6 with TRBJ1-4; D possibly corresponds to TRBD1 (5 bases). Source material: peripheral blood. This TCR was sampled from a woman aged 55-75 years with acute or convalescent COVID-19. CDR3 protein: CASSYEGRTEKLFF. CDR3 in DNA: TGTGCCAGCAGTTACGAGGGGAGGACAGAAAAACTGTTTTTT.